The entry below gives a single T cell receptor beta chain sequence along with its context. The antigen is unknown. Produced via immunoSEQ multiplex PCR; TCRdb's table is partial and in-frame only. The data contain about 1.5 million clones, 95% to 99% of them singletons. The sample is drawn from a study of shared clonotypes between healthy human individuals. A split of CD4+ cells into CD45RA+ naive and CD45RA-negative memory subsets was performed. Findings of the study overall: Generation of non-shared clonotypes was less probable than generation of clonotypes shared by all four donors. What rarefaction showed was incomplete sorted-subset sequencing despite large depth.

The CDR3 loop spans 15 amino acids. The germline V and J ends were trimmed by 3 bases and 2 bases, with 14 bases remaining between them. CDR1 KGHSH and CDR2 LQKENI come from the germline V gene. The chain links TRBV18 to TRBJ2-7; D is perhaps TRBD1 (6 bases). The material sequenced was naive CD4+ T cells sorted from blood. Subset indicated: CD45RA+ positively selected. The receptor comes from a man aged 25-40 years in good health. CDR3 protein: CASSPFRDTTYEQYF. The CDR3 DNA is TGTGCCAGCTCACCGTTCAGGGACACTACCTACGAGCAGTACTTC.